Below, 30 T cell receptor beta chains from the same sample are listed, as sequenced in a study of cytomegalovirus exposure and HLA in healthy donors. Clones were sequenced by immunoSEQ multiplex PCR, and TCRdb holds only the in-frame ones, with some missing. The sample lists about 82,000 clones; more than 85% were seen once. Source material: PBMCs. The receptors were sampled from a man aged 18 to 29 in good health and CMV-seronegative.

This clone was counted a single time. The V and J genes are TRBV18 and TRBJ2-7, with D tentatively TRBD2 (6 bases). Trimming stripped 2 bases from V and 1 base from J, with 9 bases between. This CDR3 comprises 14 residues. CDR1 KGHSH and CDR2 LQKENI come from the germline V gene. The CDR3 sequence: CASSPGRQSYEQYF. For the CDR3, the DNA is TGTGCCAGCTCACCAGGGAGGCAGTCCTACGAGCAGTACTTC.

This clone occurred once. The J gene is TRBJ2-7, the V gene TRBV18; possible D gene TRBD1, 6 bases. Germline assignment: CDR1 KGHSH and CDR2 LQKENI. There are 13 residues in the CDR3. The germline V and J ends were trimmed by 4 bases and 1 base, with 8 bases remaining between them. The chain's CDR3 is CASSRTESYEQYF. The CDR3 nucleotides read TGTGCCAGCTCACGGACAGAATCCTACGAGCAGTACTTC.

The gene calls are TRBV5-1 and TRBJ1-2; no firm D call. Trimming took 0 bases from V and 9 from J, leaving 9 bases between them. The CDR3 has 12 amino acids. CDR1 and CDR2 (germline): SGHRS, YFSETQ. This chain's CDR3 is CASSLGAGSYTF. The CDR3 nucleotides read TGCGCCAGCAGCTTGGGAGCAGGCAGCTACACCTTC.

This chain links TRBV5-1 with TRBJ2-3, with TRBD2 matching 12 bases. The ends lost 8 bases at V and 3 bases at J; junction bases unmatched: 7. CDR1 SGHRS and CDR2 YFSETQ come from the germline V gene. The CDR3 contains 15 residues. CDR3: CASRTSGEMTDTQYF. The CDR3 DNA reads as TGCGCCAGTCGGACTAGCGGGGAGATGACAGATACGCAGTATTTT.

J is TRBJ1-1 and V is TRBV5-1, with 8 bases aligning to TRBD1. V dropped 4 bases and J dropped 7; count of bases not matched to a gene: 6. Germline V CDR1 and CDR2: SGHRS, YFSETQ. This CDR3 spans 13 amino acids. This CDR3 reads CASSPGQGDEAFF. CDR3 nucleotides: TGCGCCAGCAGCCCCGGACAGGGCGATGAAGCTTTCTTT.

The CDR3 loop reads CASSLAGRGTDTQYF. The DNA of the CDR3 is TGCGCCAGCAGCTTAGCGGGAAGGGGCACAGATACGCAGTATTTT. The gene calls are TRBV5-1 and TRBJ2-3, with 7 bases fitting TRBD2. The CDR3 is made up of 15 amino acids. Germline V gene sequence: CDR1 SGHRS, CDR2 YFSETQ. The V and J ends lost 2 bases and 1 base, in that order; junction bases with no gene match: 4.

This chain uses TRBV18 with TRBJ1-1; 7 positions match TRBD1. The CDR3 totals 14 residues. Germline lookup yields CDR1 KGHSH and CDR2 LQKENI. Losses at the gene ends were 3 bases for V and 5 bases for J; bases not matched to a gene: 6. In DNA form, the CDR3 reads TGTGCCAGCTCACCTACAGGGGTGGAAACTGAAGCTTTCTTT. Its translation is CASSPTGVETEAFF.

The V call is TRBV7-8, the J call TRBJ2-2; TRBD1 is a possible D gene (6 bases). CDR3 length: 15 residues. Trimming took 2 bases from V and 7 from J, leaving 14 bases between them. Germline V gives CDR1 SGHVS, CDR2 FQNEAQ. CDR3 DNA: TGTGCCAGCAGCTTAAGAGGGCAGGGGAGCGGGGAGCTGTTTTTT. Residues: CASSLRGQGSGELFF.

The V call is TRBV18, the J call TRBJ1-1; perhaps TRBD1 as D (5 bases). Germline CDR1 KGHSH, CDR2 LQKENI. The length of the CDR3 is 12 residues. Trimming removed 5 bases from V and 7 bases from J, with 11 bases in between. The CDR3 region is CASSTGGFEAFF. The CDR3 DNA reads TGTGCCAGCTCAACAGGCGGATTTGAAGCTTTCTTT. Looking up the rest from reference TRBV18 and TRBJ1-1 gives the full variable domain: NAGVMQNPRHLVRRRGQEARLRCSPMKGHSHVYWYRQLPEEGLKFMVYLQKENIIDESGMPKERFSAEFPKEGPSILRIQQVVRGDSAAYFCASSTGGFEAFFGQGTRLTVV.

The chain has TRBV5-1 and TRBJ2-3; 8 bases align to TRBD2. After removal of 1 base from V and 5 bases from J, the junction contained 3 bases not matched to a gene. The CDR3 is 14 amino acids. Per germline, CDR1 SGHRS and CDR2 YFSETQ. CDR3 residues: CASSLPGGIDTQYF. The CDR3 DNA reads TGCGCCAGCAGCTTGCCGGGGGGGATAGATACGCAGTATTTT.

The chain links TRBV6-1 to TRBJ1-5; 10 nucleotides match TRBD1. CDR1 and CDR2 from the germline V gene are MNHNS and SASEGT. V was clipped by 6 bases and J by 2 bases; unmatched bases: 4. This CDR3 region has 15 residues. As DNA, the CDR3 is TGTGCCAGCAGAGCCGGGACAGGGGGCAATCAGCCCCAGCATTTT. Residues: CASRAGTGGNQPQHF.

The chain couples TRBV7-8 to TRBJ2-7, with TRBD2 matching 10 bases. This CDR3 spans 15 amino acids. V was clipped by 2 bases and J by 4 bases; unmatched bases: 5. Germline V gene sequence: CDR1 SGHVS, CDR2 FQNEAQ. DNA for the CDR3: TGTGCCAGCAGCTTACGGAGCGGGAGGGTTTACGAGCAGTACTTC. Protein: CASSLRSGRVYEQYF.

The rearrangement uses TRBV19 and TRBJ1-2; D possibly corresponds to TRBD1 (5 bases). Germline V lookup: CDR1 LNHDA, CDR2 SQIVND (reference sequence). This CDR3 is 15 amino acids long. V was cut by 5 bases and J by 0 bases, with 13 bases left in between. The CDR3 sequence: CASSPRSTANYGYTF. The CDR3 nucleotides are TGTGCCAGTAGTCCGCGGTCGACAGCTAACTATGGCTACACCTTC.

J is TRBJ2-2 and V is TRBV9, with a weak D call TRBD2 (6 bases). Germline V gene lookup returns CDR1 SGDLS and CDR2 YYNGEE. The CDR3 sequence is 17 residues long. The V gene lost 0 bases and the J gene lost 4 bases, with 16 bases spanning the gap. CDR3 region: CASSVGIRGISTGELFF. The CDR3 DNA reads TGTGCCAGCAGCGTAGGGATCCGCGGGATCTCCACCGGGGAGCTGTTTTTT.

The chain combines TRBV10-3 with TRBJ1-2, with 7 bases matching TRBD1. The germline CDR1 and CDR2 sequences are ENHRY and SYGVKD. The J segment lost 2 bases and the V segment lost 6 bases, leaving 6 bases of the junction unmatched. This CDR3 is built from 14 residues. The CDR3 here is CAISTGTVNYGYTF. The CDR3 DNA reads TGTGCCATCAGCACCGGGACAGTAAACTATGGCTACACCTTC.

The V gene is TRBV5-1, the J gene TRBJ2-7; TRBD1 is a possible D gene (5 bases). The germline gives CDR1 SGHRS, CDR2 YFSETQ. V shed 2 bases and J shed 0 bases, with 12 bases lying between them. The CDR3 totals 15 residues. Here the CDR3 DNA reads TGCGCCAGCAGCTTCCAAGGGGATGGCTCCTACGAGCAGTACTTC. It encodes CASSFQGDGSYEQYF. The variable domain in full, with the rest retrieved from reference TRBV5-1 and TRBJ2-7, is KAGVTQTPRYLIKTRGQQVTLSCSPISGHRSVSWYQQTPGQGLQFLFEYFSETQRNKGNFPGRFSGRQFSNSRSEMNVSTLELGDSALYLCASSFQGDGSYEQYFGPGTRLTVT.

The chain is built from TRBV7-2 and TRBJ2-7; 7 positions agree with TRBD2. The CDR3 is 15 amino acids. Germline CDR1 SGHTA, CDR2 FQGNSA. V dropped 1 base and J dropped 0; count of bases not matched to a gene: 3. The DNA for the CDR3 is TGTGCCAGCAGCTTAGGAGGGACTACCTCCTACGAGCAGTACTTC. Protein product: CASSLGGTTSYEQYF.

The chain uses TRBV5-1 and TRBJ1-2; weak D call: TRBD1 (6 bases). The V end was cut by 2 bases, the J end by 1 base, with 12 bases between. This CDR3 contains 15 residues. The germline CDR1 and CDR2 sequences are SGHRS and YFSETQ. CDR3 in amino acids: CASSFGQSLNYGYTF. The CDR3 DNA reads as TGCGCCAGCAGCTTCGGACAGAGCCTTAACTATGGCTACACCTTC. Full variable domain (remainder filled in from reference TRBV5-1 and TRBJ1-2): KAGVTQTPRYLIKTRGQQVTLSCSPISGHRSVSWYQQTPGQGLQFLFEYFSETQRNKGNFPGRFSGRQFSNSRSEMNVSTLELGDSALYLCASSFGQSLNYGYTFGSGTRLTVV.

This clone has just a few counts. The CDR3 reads CASSLVWREGDEQFF. The CDR3 DNA is TGTGCCAGCAGCTTAGTCTGGCGGGAGGGCGATGAGCAGTTCTTC. J is TRBJ2-1 and V is TRBV7-9, with 9 bases matching TRBD2. Germline CDR1 is SEHNR and CDR2 is FQNEAQ (reference sequence). J was trimmed by 8 bases and V by 1 base; bases with no gene match: 6. The CDR3 length is 15 residues. The full variable domain, with the rest looked up from reference TRBV7-9 and TRBJ2-1, is DTGVSQNPRHKITKRGQNVTFRCDPISEHNRLYWYRQTLGQGPEFLTYFQNEAQLEKSRLLSDRFSAERPKGSFSTLEIQRTEQGDSAMYLCASSLVWREGDEQFFGPGTRLTVL.

The gene calls are TRBV6-1 and TRBJ2-5; no definite D call. The V gene's germline CDR1 is MNHNS and CDR2 SASEGT. The V gene lost 3 bases and the J gene lost 0 bases, with 14 bases spanning the gap. The CDR3 runs 16 residues. For the CDR3, the DNA is TGTGCCAGCAGTGACCTTTGGCAGGCCAACCAAGAGACCCAGTACTTC. Translated: CASSDLWQANQETQYF.

CDR3 amino acids: CASSESSGTPYEQYF. CDR3 nucleotide sequence: TGTGCCAGCAGTGAGAGCTCCGGGACACCCTACGAGCAGTACTTC. J is TRBJ2-7 and V is TRBV6-1; weak D call: TRBD1 (6 bases). Germline lookup yields CDR1 MNHNS and CDR2 SASEGT. V dropped 3 bases and J dropped 2 bases, with 14 bases sitting between them. This CDR3 comprises 15 residues.

V gene TRBV4-2 combines with J gene TRBJ1-6, with D tentatively TRBD1 (6 bases). The germline V gene encodes CDR1 LGHNA and CDR2 YNFKEQ. Trimming pared 2 bases from V and 8 bases from J, leaving 16 bases between. The CDR3 runs to 16 residues. The CDR3 bases are TGTGCCAGCAGCCAACCTAATACAGGGATCCATTCACCCCTCCACTTT. It codes for CASSQPNTGIHSPLHF.

This clone was picked up a small number of times. The chain couples TRBV19 to TRBJ1-1; D uncertain. V lost 5 bases to trimming and J lost 0 bases, with 10 bases between them. The CDR3 is 14 residues long. The germline V gene encodes CDR1 LNHDA and CDR2 SQIVND (reference sequence). The CDR3 nucleotides are TGTGCCAGTAGTCCCCGGGTCGTGAACACTGAAGCTTTCTTT. This translates into CASSPRVVNTEAFF.

This clone was detected a few times. This chain connects TRBV7-9 to TRBJ2-5; weak D call: TRBD2 (5 bases). The CDR3 length is 13 residues. V was trimmed by 6 bases and J by 5 bases, leaving 13 bases between them. CDR1 and CDR2 (germline): SEHNR, FQNEAQ (reference sequence). The CDR3 spells CASSSRGPETQYF. In DNA form, the CDR3 reads TGTGCCAGCAGTTCCCGAGGGCCGGAGACCCAGTACTTC.

This clone showed up just once. Here the CDR3 DNA reads TGCGCCAGCAGCCCATCCGGACAGGTGTACACTGAAGCTTTCTTT. Its translation is CASSPSGQVYTEAFF. V usage is TRBV5-1 and J usage is TRBJ1-1; 7 bases fit TRBD1. This CDR3 comprises 15 residues. Germline V lookup: CDR1 SGHRS, CDR2 YFSETQ. After removal of 4 bases from V and 3 bases from J, the junction contained 9 bases not matched to a gene.

This chain's CDR3 is CASSAGQGGNEQFF. The DNA of the CDR3 is TGTGCCAGCAGCGCGGGACAGGGTGGCAATGAGCAGTTCTTC. This sequence joins TRBV5-4 and TRBJ2-1; 9 nucleotides agree with TRBD1. Germline CDR1 is SGHNT and CDR2 is YYREEE (reference sequence). V was pared by 4 bases and J by 6 bases, with 5 bases of the junction left unmatched. This CDR3 has 14 residues.

The rearrangement joins TRBV12-5 to TRBJ2-1, with D unresolved. V lost 6 bases to trimming and J lost 3 bases, with 12 bases between them. Germline V gene data show CDR1 as LGHNT and CDR2 as FRNRAP. The CDR3 consists of 14 residues. The CDR3 protein is CASGRLLGYNEQFF. CDR3 nucleotide sequence: TGTGCTAGTGGCCGACTCTTAGGCTACAATGAGCAGTTCTTC.

V gene TRBV27 combines with J gene TRBJ1-1; 10 bases match TRBD1. The V segment lost 5 bases and the J segment 4 bases; nucleotides outside the gene matches: 10. Per germline, CDR1 MNHEY and CDR2 SMNVEV (reference sequence). This CDR3 has 16 residues. Here the CDR3 DNA reads TGTGCCAGCAGTCTCCGGGACAGGGGAATTATCACTGAAGCTTTCTTT. Translation: CASSLRDRGIITEAFF.

The chain couples TRBV7-9 to TRBJ1-2; no clear D gene. Germline values: CDR1 SEHNR, CDR2 FQNEAQ (reference sequence). Deletions cut 5 bases from V and 1 base from J, with 14 bases between. This CDR3 region has 15 residues. The CDR3 region is CASSLLQVLNYGYTF. The CDR3 nucleotides read TGTGCCAGCAGCCTACTGCAGGTCCTTAACTATGGCTACACCTTC.

The chain carries TRBV10-3 and TRBJ1-1; 8 bases are shared with TRBD1. Germline V gives CDR1 ENHRY, CDR2 SYGVKD. The length of the CDR3 is 15 residues. V lost 4 bases, J lost 4 bases, and 8 bases stayed unmatched. DNA of the CDR3: TGTGCCATCAGTGGAACCGGGGACAGGACCACTGAAGCTTTCTTT. Protein: CAISGTGDRTTEAFF.